These 30 T cell receptor beta chains were sequenced from one sample in a study of cytomegalovirus exposure and HLA in healthy donors listed by TCRdb under 2017. The receptor library was made with the immunoSEQ multiplex PCR assay. For the multiplex PCR, a mixture combining 60 forward primers for TCR Vbeta segments and 13 reverse primers for TCR Jbeta segments was used. This is the immuneACCESS table as TCRdb keeps it, with only in-frame sequences that have V and J called. A part of the clones is gone; compared with another copy, unresolved V genes explain less than half, and the rest is unexplained. Counted in this sample were 150,000 or so clones; roughly four fifths of them appeared once. Roughly 4% of the sample is held by the ten biggest clonotypes. The sample taken for sequencing was PBMCs. Receptors originate from a middle-aged man in good health and CMV-seropositive.

The V gene is TRBV2, the J gene TRBJ1-2, with D hard to call. Germline CDR1 reads SNHLY; CDR2 reads FYNNEI. V lost 5 bases to trimming and J lost 5 bases, with 12 bases between them. The CDR3 spans 13 residues. The CDR3 is CASSYSYGYGYTF. In DNA form, the CDR3 reads TGTGCCAGCAGTTACAGCTATGGGTATGGCTACACCTTC.

This clone has only one observation. This chain connects TRBV28 to TRBJ1-2; TRBD1 matches at 7 bases. The CDR3 totals 13 residues. Germline assignment: CDR1 MDHEN and CDR2 SYDVKM. V was pared by 2 bases and J by 5 bases, with 2 bases of the junction left unmatched. The CDR3 nucleotides read TGTGCCAGCAGTTTAGGGACAGAGTATGGCTACACCTTC. Translated, it gives CASSLGTEYGYTF.

The J gene is TRBJ2-1, the V gene TRBV28, with D perhaps TRBD1 (6 bases). The CDR3 contains 15 residues. V lost 10 bases and J lost 4, with 20 bases in between. Germline lookup yields CDR1 MDHEN and CDR2 SYDVKM. The CDR3 loop is CATKSTGLGYNEQFF. CDR3 in DNA: TGTGCCACAAAATCTACAGGGTTGGGATACAATGAGCAGTTCTTC.

The V gene is TRBV2, the J gene TRBJ1-6, with a weak D call TRBD1 (5 bases). V lost 8 bases to trimming and J lost 9 bases, with 14 bases between them. The CDR3 loop spans 13 amino acids. Germline CDR1 and CDR2: SNHLY and FYNNEI. The DNA of the CDR3 is TGTGCCAGCCTTAGACAGTTGAGTTCACCCCTCCACTTT. It is translated as CASLRQLSSPLHF. Complete variable domain (other parts from reference TRBV2 and TRBJ1-6): EPEVTQTPSHQVTQMGQEVILRCVPISNHLYFYWYRQILGQKVEFLVSFYNNEISEKSEIFDDQFSVERPDGSNFTLKIRSTKLEDSAMYFCASLRQLSSPLHFGNGTRLTVT.

This sequence joins TRBV27 and TRBJ2-1; D ambiguous. V was clipped by 3 bases and J by 4 bases, with 13 bases between them. CDR1 is MNHEY and CDR2 is SMNVEV in the germline V gene (reference sequence). The length of the CDR3 is 15 residues. For the CDR3, the DNA is TGTGCCAGCAGTTTTCGAGGAAAAGCGTACAATGAGCAGTTCTTC. Protein sequence: CASSFRGKAYNEQFF.

A note on this clone: Other nucleotide sequences from this sample produce the same CDR3. The chain joins TRBV29-1 to TRBJ1-1; unclear D gene. The CDR3 is 12 residues long. CDR1 is SQVTM, CDR2 ANQGSEA, per germline. Trimming cost V 6 bases and J 2 bases, with 10 bases left between them. CDR3 nucleotides: TGCAGCGTCGTTTACCTAAACACTGAAGCTTTCTTT. Protein product: CSVVYLNTEAFF. Full variable domain (rest looked up from reference TRBV29-1 and TRBJ1-1): SAVISQKPSRDICQRGTSLTIQCQVDSQVTMMFWYRQQPGQSLTLIATANQGSEATYESGFVIDKFPISRPNLTFSTLTVSNMSPEDSSIYLCSVVYLNTEAFFGQGTRLTVV.

V is TRBV14 and J is TRBJ1-1; D call uncertain. CDR3 length: 13 amino acids. V was trimmed by 0 bases and J by 7 bases, leaving 9 bases between them. Per the germline V gene, CDR1 is SGHDN and CDR2 is FVKESK. This CDR3 is CASSQETAVEAFF. CDR3 nucleotide sequence: TGTGCCAGCAGCCAAGAAACAGCAGTTGAAGCTTTCTTT.

This clone was seen only a few times. CDR3 nucleotides: TGTGCCAGTAGTATAAGGCCGGGGTCAGGTCAGCCCCAGCATTTT. This sequence encodes CASSIRPGSGQPQHF. The chain carries TRBV19 and TRBJ1-5; D is undetermined. Germline V CDR1 and CDR2: LNHDA, SQIVND (reference sequence). The CDR3 contains 15 residues. V lost 2 bases to trimming and J lost 6 bases, with 14 bases between them.

The CDR3 DNA sequence: TGCGCCAGCAGCCAATCCGGGACAGGCAGCTCCTACGAGCAGTACTTC. Protein: CASSQSGTGSSYEQYF. The chain is built from TRBV4-1 and TRBJ2-7; 8 bases are a match to TRBD1. From germline, CDR1 is MGHRA and CDR2 YSYEKL. CDR3 length equals 16 residues. J was trimmed by 0 bases and V by 2 bases; bases with no gene match: 6.

The genes are TRBV9 and TRBJ2-7, with 7 bases lining up with TRBD2. CDR1 and CDR2 from the germline V gene are SGDLS and YYNGEE. The CDR3 contains 16 residues. The trim removed 1 base at V and 1 base at J, leaving 8 bases unmatched. The CDR3 reads CASSVSGGLSSYEQYF. CDR3 nucleotides: TGTGCCAGCAGCGTATCGGGAGGTTTAAGTTCCTACGAGCAGTACTTC.

The J gene is TRBJ2-7, the V gene TRBV13, with 8 bases fitting TRBD2. The J segment lost 4 bases and the V segment lost 0 bases, leaving 8 bases of the junction unmatched. From germline, CDR1 is PRHDT and CDR2 FYEKMQ (reference sequence). The length of the CDR3 is 16 residues. This CDR3 reads CASSLGGGTSEYEQYF. DNA of the CDR3: TGTGCCAGCAGCTTAGGAGGCGGGACTAGTGAGTACGAGCAGTACTTC.

The chain is built from TRBV9 and TRBJ1-3, with D tentatively TRBD1 (6 bases). With 4 bases removed from V and 8 bases from J, the gap between germline ends came to 13 bases. CDR3 size: 13 residues. Germline-derived CDR1 and CDR2 are SGDLS and YYNGEE. The CDR3 spells CASSSSQGYTIYF. CDR3 sequence (DNA): TGTGCCAGCAGCTCCTCACAGGGTTACACCATATATTTT.

This clone was found a few times. The chain uses TRBV6-1 and TRBJ1-1; D unresolved. This CDR3 is 14 amino acids long. Trimming took 1 base from V and 4 from J, leaving 10 bases between them. The germline V gene has CDR1 MNHNS and CDR2 SASEGT. CDR3 loop: CASSEGQAFTEAFF. The CDR3 nucleotides are TGTGCCAGCAGTGAAGGGCAGGCCTTCACTGAAGCTTTCTTT.

V and J are TRBV28 and TRBJ1-1; 8 bases line up with TRBD1. The J segment lost 1 base and the V segment lost 3 bases, leaving 4 bases of the junction unmatched. The CDR3 runs 15 residues. Germline CDR1 is MDHEN and CDR2 is SYDVKM. In DNA, the CDR3 is TGTGCCAGCAGTTTGAAGGGGACAGGGAACACTGAAGCTTTCTTT. Protein: CASSLKGTGNTEAFF.

V usage is TRBV19 and J usage is TRBJ1-4, with D uncertain. Germline values: CDR1 LNHDA, CDR2 SQIVND (reference sequence). V gave up 5 bases and J gave up 0 bases, with 10 bases separating them. This CDR3 spans 15 amino acids. The CDR3 reads CASSGEIATNEKLFF. The CDR3, as DNA: TGTGCCAGTAGTGGGGAGATTGCAACTAATGAAAAACTGTTTTTT.

The chain employs TRBV4-2 and TRBJ2-3, with 7 positions matching TRBD1. Germline loops: CDR1 LGHNA, CDR2 YNFKEQ. With V trimmed by 2 bases and J by 3 bases, 5 bases remained unmatched. The CDR3 loop spans 15 amino acids. CDR3 protein: CASSQQGQVTDTQYF. The CDR3, as DNA: TGTGCCAGCAGCCAACAAGGACAGGTAACAGATACGCAGTATTTT.

The V call is TRBV4-1, the J call TRBJ2-7; 10 bases fit TRBD2. The ends lost 4 bases at V and 0 bases at J; junction bases unmatched: 9. This CDR3 spans 17 amino acids. CDR1 is MGHRA, CDR2 YSYEKL, per germline. CDR3 in DNA: TGCGCCAGCAGCCTGGATAGCGGGGGGCCGAGCTCCTACGAGCAGTACTTC. Translated, it gives CASSLDSGGPSSYEQYF.

The V and J genes are TRBV10-1 and TRBJ2-1; D is undetermined. The V and J ends lost 4 bases and 2 bases respectively, with 15 bases between them. The CDR3 runs to 16 residues. Per germline, CDR1 WNHNN and CDR2 SYGVQD (reference sequence). CDR3 sequence (DNA): TGCGCCAGCAGTGGCCGTAGAGCGCCACCCTACAATGAGCAGTTCTTC. It codes for CASSGRRAPPYNEQFF.

V usage is TRBV2 and J usage is TRBJ1-2, with 9 bases matching TRBD1. This CDR3 has 14 residues. Germline V gives CDR1 SNHLY, CDR2 FYNNEI. V dropped 6 bases and J dropped 2; count of bases not matched to a gene: 4. The chain's CDR3 is CASSPGTGNYGYTF. The CDR3 region has the DNA TGTGCCAGCAGCCCCGGGACAGGGAACTATGGCTACACCTTC.

The V and J genes are TRBV29-1 and TRBJ2-3; 10 bases map to TRBD1. This CDR3 spans 14 amino acids. The J segment lost 2 bases and the V segment lost 3 bases, leaving 2 bases of the junction unmatched. Per the germline V gene, CDR1 is SQVTM and CDR2 is ANQGSEA. CDR3 DNA sequence: TGCAGCGTTGACGGGACAGGGGTCACAGATACGCAGTATTTT. Translation: CSVDGTGVTDTQYF.

The rearrangement links TRBV6-1 to TRBJ2-2; no definite D call. V was shortened by 4 bases and J by 4 bases, with 16 bases between the two germline ends. From germline, CDR1 is MNHNS and CDR2 SASEGT. The length of the CDR3 is 16 residues. CDR3 in amino acids: CASSVEARTSTGELFF. The CDR3 bases are TGTGCCAGCAGTGTTGAGGCCAGAACCTCCACCGGGGAGCTGTTTTTT.

V gene TRBV19 combines with J gene TRBJ2-2; D is possibly TRBD1 (6 bases). Trimming removed 4 bases from V and 2 bases from J, with 14 bases in between. The CDR3 runs to 16 residues. Germline values: CDR1 LNHDA, CDR2 SQIVND (reference sequence). This chain's CDR3 is CASSTFTGLNTGELFF. CDR3 DNA sequence: TGTGCCAGTAGTACCTTTACAGGGCTCAACACCGGGGAGCTGTTTTTT.

V and J are TRBV9 and TRBJ1-6; perhaps TRBD1 as D (5 bases). The CDR3 spans 19 residues. Per the germline V gene, CDR1 is SGDLS and CDR2 is YYNGEE. Trimming removed 0 bases at V and 7 bases at J, with 23 bases between. CDR3 bases: TGTGCCAGCAGCGTAGAAAGTGGGAGGCCGGGACTTGACAATTCACCCCTCCACTTT. Encoded protein: CASSVESGRPGLDNSPLHF.

V is TRBV30 and J is TRBJ2-7; unclear D gene. The V gene's germline CDR1 is GTSNPN and CDR2 SVGIG (reference sequence). The CDR3 is 14 amino acids. V dropped 2 bases and J dropped 2 bases, with 13 bases sitting between them. CDR3 region: CAWSHIGITYEQYF. DNA for the CDR3: TGTGCCTGGAGTCACATTGGCATAACCTACGAGCAGTACTTC.

This chain uses TRBV5-1 with TRBJ2-7; 8 nucleotides align to TRBD1. Germline assignment: CDR1 SGHRS and CDR2 YFSETQ. The ends lost 0 bases at V and 4 bases at J; junction bases unmatched: 6. The CDR3 extends over 15 amino acids. The CDR3, as DNA: TGCGCCAGCAGCTTGGCGGCAGGGGGCTTTTACGAGCAGTACTTC. This sequence encodes CASSLAAGGFYEQYF.

The V gene is TRBV7-9, the J gene TRBJ2-2; 11 bases agree with TRBD2. The CDR3 runs to 17 residues. The germline V gene has CDR1 SEHNR and CDR2 FQNEAQ (reference sequence). V shed 8 bases, J shed 1 base, and the junction held 9 bases outside the gene matches. The CDR3 protein is CASWGLAERLNTGELFF. As DNA, the CDR3 is TGTGCCAGCTGGGGACTAGCGGAGCGCTTGAACACCGGGGAGCTGTTTTTT.

The chain has TRBV30 and TRBJ2-7, with TRBD1 matching over 9 bases. The germline V gene encodes CDR1 GTSNPN and CDR2 SVGIG (reference sequence). With 8 bases clipped from V and 0 bases from J, the junction kept 5 bases outside the gene matches. The CDR3 contains 13 residues. The chain's CDR3 is CAGTTGGSYEQYF. In DNA form, the CDR3 reads TGTGCCGGGACGACAGGGGGCTCCTACGAGCAGTACTTC.

V gene TRBV7-9 combines with J gene TRBJ2-1, with 8 bases fitting TRBD1. The V gene's germline CDR1 is SEHNR and CDR2 FQNEAQ (reference sequence). The CDR3 is made up of 14 amino acids. V was pared by 4 bases and J by 6 bases, with 5 bases of the junction left unmatched. CDR3 sequence: CASSSLGQVNEQFF. CDR3 nucleotide sequence: TGTGCCAGCAGCTCCCTGGGACAGGTCAATGAGCAGTTCTTC. Full variable domain (missing parts from reference TRBV7-9 and TRBJ2-1): DTGVSQNPRHKITKRGQNVTFRCDPISEHNRLYWYRQTLGQGPEFLTYFQNEAQLEKSRLLSDRFSAERPKGSFSTLEIQRTEQGDSAMYLCASSSLGQVNEQFFGPGTRLTVL.

The chain carries TRBV7-9 and TRBJ2-1; 9 nucleotides align to TRBD2. With V trimmed by 5 bases and J by 8 bases, 13 bases remained unmatched. CDR1 and CDR2 from the germline V gene are SEHNR and FQNEAQ (reference sequence). The CDR3 totals 16 residues. The CDR3 protein is CASSKRREGLSYEQFF. In DNA, the CDR3 is TGTGCCAGCAGCAAGAGGCGGGAGGGCCTTAGCTATGAGCAGTTCTTC.

V usage is TRBV7-2 and J usage is TRBJ1-2; the D gene is possibly TRBD1 (5 bases). Germline CDR1 SGHTA, CDR2 FQGNSA. The CDR3 contains 14 residues. Trimming left V 4 bases short and J 2 bases short, with 11 bases between. In DNA form, the CDR3 reads TGTGCCAGCAGCTGGGGGGAAGCGAACTATGGCTACACCTTC. Its translation is CASSWGEANYGYTF.